The T cell receptor (beta chain) under discussion was sequenced for a study of cytomegalovirus exposure and HLA in healthy donors. Germline V gives CDR1 SGHDT, CDR2 YYEEEE. Trimming stripped 4 bases from V and 3 bases from J, with 10 bases between. The CDR3 sequence is 13 residues long. PCR was performed using 60 Vbeta and 13 Jbeta primers. Sequenced by immunoSEQ multiplex PCR; TCRdb stores in-frame clones only, minus some. The sample table includes some 83,000 clones. This sequence originates from a woman between 25 and 40 years old in good health and CMV-seronegative. Sequenced material: PBMCs. V gene TRBV5-6 combines with J gene TRBJ1-2; D is unresolved. CDR3 loop: CASSLNGDYGYTF. The CDR3, as DNA: TGTGCCAGCAGCCTGAACGGAGACTATGGCTACACCTTC.